The rows below give T cell receptor beta chains drawn from one sample of a study of T cell responses to AZD1222 COVID-19 vaccine. Sequencing used immunoSEQ multiplex PCR; TCRdb keeps in-frame clones, though not all of them. The table lists roughly 110,000 clones, approximately 89% of them singletons. This specimen consisted of peripheral blood, obtained on day 0 of AZD1222 vaccination. The origin of the receptors is an adult in good health. CDR3s include the opening cysteine and the closing phenylalanine or tryptophan. The order of the fields is V gene, clone size, J gene, D gene, CDR3 protein, CDR3 DNA. A D gene is named only where the DNA matches it firmly. Some rows have no size entry. The others give once, few or many, or a class for an expanded clone.

TRBV6-6	.	TRBJ2-7	TRBD1	CASSDRGFTYEQYF	TGTGCCAGCAGCGACAGGGGGTTCACCTACGAGCAGTACTTC
TRBV5-1	.	TRBJ2-5	TRBD2	CASSRQIAGVQETQYF	TGCGCCAGCAGTCGACAAATAGCGGGGGTCCAAGAGACCCAGTACTTC
TRBV9	.	TRBJ2-1	.	CASSVGRGSYNEQFF	TGTGCCAGCAGCGTAGGCCGGGGGTCCTACAATGAGCAGTTCTTC
TRBV5-1	.	TRBJ2-2	.	CASSLSGMNTGELFF	TGCGCCAGCAGCCTCTCCGGGATGAACACCGGGGAGCTGTTTTTT
TRBV5-1	.	TRBJ1-5	.	CASSLGVLGTNQPQHF	TGCGCCAGCAGCTTAGGCGTTCTCGGGACCAATCAGCCCCAGCATTTT
TRBV6-2/TRBV6-3	.	TRBJ1-5	.	CASTPLKDLLQPQHF	TGTGCCAGCACCCCCTTGAAGGACCTGCTTCAGCCCCAGCATTTT
TRBV7-9	.	TRBJ1-1	TRBD1	CASMRTGSATEAFF	TGTGCCAGCATGCGGACAGGGTCGGCCACTGAAGCTTTCTTT
TRBV10-3	.	TRBJ1-5	.	CAISPTRPGQRNQPQHF	TGTGCCATCAGTCCCACCCGACCGGGACAACGAAATCAGCCCCAGCATTTT
TRBV9	.	TRBJ2-1	.	CASSPGSRNEQFF	TGTGCCAGCAGCCCGGGGTCGAGGAATGAGCAGTTCTTC
TRBV9	.	TRBJ2-2	TRBD2	CASSPSIEPGLGNTGELFF	TGTGCCAGCAGCCCATCGATAGAACCGGGACTAGGGAACACCGGGGAGCTGTTTTTT
TRBV19	.	TRBJ1-4	.	CASSIGSRTGEKLFF	TGTGCCAGTAGTATCGGTTCCAGAACGGGTGAAAAACTGTTTTTT
TRBV2	.	TRBJ1-2	.	CASSVRVDYGYTF	TGTGCCAGCAGTGTGAGGGTGGACTATGGCTACACCTTC
TRBV10-3	.	TRBJ1-2	.	CAISATWGQGANYGYTF	TGTGCCATCAGTGCCACATGGGGACAAGGAGCTAACTATGGCTACACCTTC
TRBV30	.	TRBJ2-7	TRBD1	CAWSEGRTGGDEQYF	TGTGCCTGGAGTGAAGGCCGGACAGGGGGCGACGAGCAGTACTTC
TRBV27	.	TRBJ1-1	.	CASHMGGARTEAFF	TGTGCCAGCCACATGGGGGGGGCTAGGACTGAAGCTTTCTTT
TRBV6-4	.	TRBJ1-4	.	CASSPPLRKNEKLFF	TGTGCCAGCAGCCCCCCCCTCAGGAAGAATGAAAAACTGTTTTTT
TRBV19	.	TRBJ1-5	.	CASSGGSNQPQHF	TGTGCCAGTAGTGGGGGTAGCAATCAGCCCCAGCATTTT
TRBV19	.	TRBJ1-4	TRBD1	CASSARQGANEKLFF	TGTGCCAGTAGTGCCAGACAGGGGGCGAATGAAAAACTGTTTTTT
TRBV3-1/TRBV3-2	.	TRBJ1-2	.	CASSQLGGGYTF	TGTGCCAGCAGCCAGCTAGGGGGTGGCTACACCTTC
TRBV29-1	once	TRBJ1-2	.	CSVQTGPQSGYTF	TGCAGCGTCCAGACGGGGCCCCAGTCTGGCTACACCTTC